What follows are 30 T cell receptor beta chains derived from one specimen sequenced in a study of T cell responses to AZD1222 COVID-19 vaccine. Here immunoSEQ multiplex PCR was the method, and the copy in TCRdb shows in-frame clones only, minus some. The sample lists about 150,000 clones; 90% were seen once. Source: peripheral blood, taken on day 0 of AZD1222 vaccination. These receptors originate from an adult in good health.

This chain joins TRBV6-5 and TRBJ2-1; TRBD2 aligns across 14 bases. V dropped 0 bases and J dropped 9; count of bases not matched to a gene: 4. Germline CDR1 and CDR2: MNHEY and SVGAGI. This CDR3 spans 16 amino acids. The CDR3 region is CASSYSGLAGVGEQFF. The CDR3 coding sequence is TGTGCCAGCAGTTACTCGGGACTAGCGGGAGTTGGTGAGCAGTTCTTC.

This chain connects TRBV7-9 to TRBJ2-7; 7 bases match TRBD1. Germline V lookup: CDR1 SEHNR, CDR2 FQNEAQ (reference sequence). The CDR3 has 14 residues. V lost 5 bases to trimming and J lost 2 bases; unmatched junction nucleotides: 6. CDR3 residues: CASSPDRLTYEQYF. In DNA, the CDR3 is TGTGCCAGCAGCCCGGACAGGTTGACCTACGAGCAGTACTTC.

CDR3 sequence reads: CASSQDRELPDTQYF. CDR3 nucleotides: TGTGCCAGCTCGCAAGACAGGGAATTGCCAGATACGCAGTATTTT. This sequence joins TRBV18 and TRBJ2-3; TRBD1 matches 7 bases. The CDR3 runs 15 residues. In germline, CDR1 is KGHSH, CDR2 LQKENI. J was trimmed by 4 bases and V by 6 bases; bases with no gene match: 10.

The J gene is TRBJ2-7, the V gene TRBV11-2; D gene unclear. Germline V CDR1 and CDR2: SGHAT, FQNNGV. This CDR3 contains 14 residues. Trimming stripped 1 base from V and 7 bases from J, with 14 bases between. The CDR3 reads CASSLVDKGLEQYF. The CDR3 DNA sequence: TGTGCCAGCAGCTTAGTCGATAAGGGTTTGGAGCAGTACTTC.

Written as DNA, the CDR3 is TGTGCCAGCAGCTCCTCCGGACAGGGGAACAATGAGCAGTTCTTC. It codes for CASSSSGQGNNEQFF. The chain carries TRBV7-3 and TRBJ2-1; 9 bases align to TRBD1. The CDR3 length is 15 residues. J gave up 5 bases and V 4 bases, and 6 bases lay outside the gene matches. The germline gives CDR1 SGHTA, CDR2 FQGTGA.

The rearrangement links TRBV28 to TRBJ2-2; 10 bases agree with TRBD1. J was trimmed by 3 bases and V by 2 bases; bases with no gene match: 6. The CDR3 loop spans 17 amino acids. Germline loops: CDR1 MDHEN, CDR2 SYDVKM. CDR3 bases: TGTGCCAGCAGTTTAAGGTTCGGGACAGGGGACACCGGGGAGCTGTTTTTT. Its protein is CASSLRFGTGDTGELFF.

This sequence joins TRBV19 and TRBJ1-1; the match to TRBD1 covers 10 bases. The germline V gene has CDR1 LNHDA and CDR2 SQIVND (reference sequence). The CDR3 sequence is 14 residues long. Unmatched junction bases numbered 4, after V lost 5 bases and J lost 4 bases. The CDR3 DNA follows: TGTGCCAGTAGTGATTGGACAGGGGGCACTGAAGCTTTCTTT. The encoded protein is CASSDWTGGTEAFF.

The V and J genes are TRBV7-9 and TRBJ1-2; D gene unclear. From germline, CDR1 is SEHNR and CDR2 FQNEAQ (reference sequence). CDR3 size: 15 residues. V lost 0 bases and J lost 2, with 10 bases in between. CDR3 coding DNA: TGTGCCAGCAGCTTAGCGGCCCAAGGGAACTATGGCTACACCTTC. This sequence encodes CASSLAAQGNYGYTF.

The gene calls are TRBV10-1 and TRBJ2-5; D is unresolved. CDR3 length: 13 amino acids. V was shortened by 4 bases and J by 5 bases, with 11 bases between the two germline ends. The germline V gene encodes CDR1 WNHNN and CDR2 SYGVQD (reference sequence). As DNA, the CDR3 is TGCGCCAGCAGTGGCCGGGCCGGGGAGACCCAGTACTTC. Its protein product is CASSGRAGETQYF.

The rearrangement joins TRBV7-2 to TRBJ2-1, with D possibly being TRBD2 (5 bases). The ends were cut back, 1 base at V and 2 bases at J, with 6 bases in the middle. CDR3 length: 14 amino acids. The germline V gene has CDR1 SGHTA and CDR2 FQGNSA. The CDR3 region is CASSLGGPYNEQFF. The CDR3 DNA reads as TGTGCCAGCAGCTTAGGCGGGCCCTACAATGAGCAGTTCTTC.

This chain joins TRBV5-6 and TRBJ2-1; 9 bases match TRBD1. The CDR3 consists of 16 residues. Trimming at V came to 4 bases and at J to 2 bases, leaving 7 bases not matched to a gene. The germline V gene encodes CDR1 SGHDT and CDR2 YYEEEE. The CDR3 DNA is TGTGCCAGCAGCCACGGGACAGGGAGAGCCTACAATGAGCAGTTCTTC. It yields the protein CASSHGTGRAYNEQFF. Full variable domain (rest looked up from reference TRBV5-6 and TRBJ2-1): DAGVTQSPTHLIKTRGQQVTLRCSPKSGHDTVSWYQQALGQGPQFIFQYYEEEERQRGNFPDRFSGHQFPNYSSELNVNALLLGDSALYLCASSHGTGRAYNEQFFGPGTRLTVL.

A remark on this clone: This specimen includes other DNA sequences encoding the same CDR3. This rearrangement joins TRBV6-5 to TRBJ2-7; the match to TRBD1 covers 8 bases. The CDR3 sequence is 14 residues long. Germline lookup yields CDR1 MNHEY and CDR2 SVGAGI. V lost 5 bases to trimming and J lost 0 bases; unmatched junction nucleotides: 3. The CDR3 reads CASSIDRGSYEQYF. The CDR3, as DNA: TGTGCCAGCAGTATCGACAGGGGCTCCTACGAGCAGTACTTC.

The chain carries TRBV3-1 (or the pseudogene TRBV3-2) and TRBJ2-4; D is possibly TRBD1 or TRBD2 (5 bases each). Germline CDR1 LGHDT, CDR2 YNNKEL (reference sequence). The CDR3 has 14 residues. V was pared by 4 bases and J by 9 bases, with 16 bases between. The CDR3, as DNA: TGTGCCAGCAGCCCCCTATCGGGACGTGGCATTCAGTACTTC. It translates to CASSPLSGRGIQYF.

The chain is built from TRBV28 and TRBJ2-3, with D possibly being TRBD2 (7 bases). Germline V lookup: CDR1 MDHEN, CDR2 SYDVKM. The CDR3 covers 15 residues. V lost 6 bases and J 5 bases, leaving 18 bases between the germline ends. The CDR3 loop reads CASRKRDTHGDTQYF. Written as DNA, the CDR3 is TGTGCCAGCAGAAAGCGGGACACCCACGGAGATACGCAGTATTTT.

The CDR3 sequence: CASSQAEGLPWGRADRDTQYF. The CDR3 nucleotides read TGTGCCAGCAGCCAAGCTGAGGGCCTGCCATGGGGGAGGGCCGATCGGGATACGCAGTATTTT. The rearrangement uses TRBV14 and TRBJ2-3, with TRBD2 matching 7 bases. Looked up from germline, CDR1 is SGHDN and CDR2 is FVKESK. With 1 base clipped from V and 6 bases from J, the junction kept 25 bases outside the gene matches. The CDR3 loop spans 21 amino acids.

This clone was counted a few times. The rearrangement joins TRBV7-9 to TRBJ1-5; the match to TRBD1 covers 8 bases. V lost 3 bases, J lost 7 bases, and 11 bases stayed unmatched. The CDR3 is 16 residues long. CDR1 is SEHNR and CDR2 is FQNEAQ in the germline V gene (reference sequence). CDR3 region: CASSLDRVIVGQPQHF. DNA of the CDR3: TGTGCCAGCAGCTTGGACAGGGTTATCGTAGGGCAGCCCCAGCATTTT.

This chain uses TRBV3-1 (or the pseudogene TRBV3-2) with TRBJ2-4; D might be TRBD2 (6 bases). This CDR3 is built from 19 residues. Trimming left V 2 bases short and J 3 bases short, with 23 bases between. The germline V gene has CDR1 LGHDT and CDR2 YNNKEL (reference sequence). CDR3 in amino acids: CASSQSGAVREIFKNIQYF. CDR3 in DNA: TGTGCCAGCAGCCAATCGGGAGCGGTCCGCGAAATATTCAAAAACATTCAGTACTTC.

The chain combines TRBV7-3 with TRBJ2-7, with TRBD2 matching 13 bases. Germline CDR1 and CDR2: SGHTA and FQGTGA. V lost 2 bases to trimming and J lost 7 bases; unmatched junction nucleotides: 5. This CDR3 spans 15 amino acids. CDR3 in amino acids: CASSLGGLAGVEQYF. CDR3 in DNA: TGTGCCAGCAGCTTAGGCGGACTAGCGGGAGTAGAGCAGTACTTC.

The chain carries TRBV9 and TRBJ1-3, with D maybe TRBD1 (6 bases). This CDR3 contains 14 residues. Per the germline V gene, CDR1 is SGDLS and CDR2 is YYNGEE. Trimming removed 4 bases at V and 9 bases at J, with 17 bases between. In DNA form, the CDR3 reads TGTGCCAGCAGCCCTAGGACAGTCGAGGCCACCATATATTTT. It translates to CASSPRTVEATIYF.

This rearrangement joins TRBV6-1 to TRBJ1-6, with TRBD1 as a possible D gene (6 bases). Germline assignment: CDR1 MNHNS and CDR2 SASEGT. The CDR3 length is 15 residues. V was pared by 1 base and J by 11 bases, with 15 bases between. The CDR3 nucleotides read TGTGCCAGCAGTGAAGGAGGGGGGAATCAGACACCCCTCCACTTT. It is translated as CASSEGGGNQTPLHF.

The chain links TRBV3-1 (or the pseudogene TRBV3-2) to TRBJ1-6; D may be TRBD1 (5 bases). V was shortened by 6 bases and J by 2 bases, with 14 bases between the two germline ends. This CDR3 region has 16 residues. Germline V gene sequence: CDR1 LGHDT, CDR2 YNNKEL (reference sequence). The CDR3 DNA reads TGTGCCAGCAGTTCAGGGATAGGGACCTATAATTCACCCCTCCACTTT. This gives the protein CASSSGIGTYNSPLHF.

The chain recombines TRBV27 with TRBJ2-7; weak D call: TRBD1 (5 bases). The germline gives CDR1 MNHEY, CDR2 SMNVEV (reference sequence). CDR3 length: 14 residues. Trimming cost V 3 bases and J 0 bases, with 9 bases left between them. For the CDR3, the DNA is TGTGCCAGCAGTTTCCAGGGTGGCTCCTACGAGCAGTACTTC. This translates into CASSFQGGSYEQYF.

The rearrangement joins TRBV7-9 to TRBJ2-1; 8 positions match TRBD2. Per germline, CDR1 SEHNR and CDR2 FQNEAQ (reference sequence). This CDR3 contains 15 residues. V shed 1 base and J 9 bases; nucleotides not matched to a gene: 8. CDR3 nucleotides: TGTGCCAGCAGCTTAGGGTTTCCAGCGGGAGTTGAGCAGTTCTTC. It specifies CASSLGFPAGVEQFF.

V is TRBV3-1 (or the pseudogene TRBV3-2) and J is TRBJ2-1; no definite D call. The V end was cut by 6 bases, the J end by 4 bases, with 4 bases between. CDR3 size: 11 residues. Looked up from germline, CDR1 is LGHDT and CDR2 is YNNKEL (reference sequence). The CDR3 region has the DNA TGTGCCAGCAGAGCTTACAATGAGCAGTTCTTC. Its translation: CASRAYNEQFF.

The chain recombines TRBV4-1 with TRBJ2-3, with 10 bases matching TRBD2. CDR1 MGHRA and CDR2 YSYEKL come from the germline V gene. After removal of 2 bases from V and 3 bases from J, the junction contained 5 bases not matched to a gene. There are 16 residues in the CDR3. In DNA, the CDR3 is TGCGCCAGCAGCCAACAGCTAGCGGGAGTGACAGATACGCAGTATTTT. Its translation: CASSQQLAGVTDTQYF.

The CDR3 spells CASSYNTSGRHYEQYF. The CDR3 bases are TGTGCCAGCAGTTATAACACTAGCGGGAGGCACTACGAGCAGTACTTC. The chain carries TRBV6-2 or TRBV6-3 and TRBJ2-7, with 12 bases fitting TRBD2. Germline trimming cut 3 bases from V and 3 bases from J; bases unmatched to any gene: 6. The germline gives CDR1 MNHEY, CDR2 SVGEGT. The CDR3 length is 16 residues.

The CDR3: CASSFRGFHGYTF. In DNA form, the CDR3 reads TGTGCCAGCAGCTTCAGGGGGTTTCATGGCTACACCTTC. This chain uses TRBV5-6 with TRBJ1-2; 7 positions agree with TRBD1. Germline trimming cut 2 bases from V and 6 bases from J; bases unmatched to any gene: 4. The CDR3 has 13 residues. Germline assignment: CDR1 SGHDT and CDR2 YYEEEE.

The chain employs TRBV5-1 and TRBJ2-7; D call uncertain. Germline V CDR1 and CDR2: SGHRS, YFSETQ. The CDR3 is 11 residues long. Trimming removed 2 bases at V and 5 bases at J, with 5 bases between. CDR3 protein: CASSFDDEQYF. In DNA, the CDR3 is TGCGCCAGCAGCTTCGACGACGAGCAGTACTTC.

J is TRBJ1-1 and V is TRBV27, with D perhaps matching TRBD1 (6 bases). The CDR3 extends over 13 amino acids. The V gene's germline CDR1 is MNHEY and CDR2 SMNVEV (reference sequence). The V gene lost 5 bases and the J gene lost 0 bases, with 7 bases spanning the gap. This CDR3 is CASSRTVNTEAFF. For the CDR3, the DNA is TGTGCCAGCAGTAGGACAGTGAACACTGAAGCTTTCTTT.

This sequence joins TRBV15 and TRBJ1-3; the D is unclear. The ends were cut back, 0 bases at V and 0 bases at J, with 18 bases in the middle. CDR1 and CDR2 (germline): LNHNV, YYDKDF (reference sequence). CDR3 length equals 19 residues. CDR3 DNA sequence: TGTGCCACCAGCAGAGAGCGAACATCCAGGCAGATCTCTGGAAACACCATATATTTT. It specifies CATSRERTSRQISGNTIYF.